These 3 T cell receptor beta chains were all obtained from the same sample, sequenced in a study of T cells and Merkel cell carcinoma outcomes. TCRdb keeps only in-frame clones here, not all; method: immunoSEQ multiplex PCR. The data hold 9,500 to 15,000 clones, with nearly 97% observed a single time. The sample taken for sequencing was tumor tissue from Merkel cell carcinoma. Receptors originate from a human donor with Merkel cell carcinoma.

Points on this clone: The junction differs from germline at one of its ends, possibly a read error. The chain joins TRBV19 to TRBJ1-1; D is possibly TRBD1 (6 bases). Per the germline V gene, CDR1 is LNHDA and CDR2 is SQIVND (reference sequence). The CDR3 is made up of 15 amino acids. In nucleotides, the CDR3 is TGTACCAGTAGTATTGGGGGGGCGAGGAGCACTGAAGCTTTCTTT. Residues: CTSSIGGARSTEAFF.

This rearrangement joins TRBV19 to TRBJ1-1; D is perhaps TRBD1 (5 bases). Germline CDR1 reads LNHDA; CDR2 reads SQIVND (reference sequence). The CDR3 length is 12 residues. The V end was cut by 10 bases, the J end by 3 bases, with 12 bases between. CDR3 protein: CATGGGYTEAFF. The CDR3, as DNA: TGTGCCACCGGGGGGGGGTACACTGAAGCTTTCTTT.

The rearrangement uses TRBV18 and TRBJ1-1; possible D gene TRBD1, 5 bases. This CDR3 is 15 amino acids long. Deletions cut 0 bases from V and 1 base from J, with 9 bases between. Germline assignment: CDR1 KGHSH and CDR2 LQKENI. The CDR3 here is CASSPPGRPNTEAFF. The CDR3 region has the DNA TGTGCCAGCTCACCACCGGGACGGCCGAACACTGAAGCTTTCTTT.